Listed below are T cell receptor beta chains from one sample, sequenced in a study of T cells expressing NK-cell markers. TCRdb reprocessed the 5' RACE reads and keeps a single row for each CDR3 protein, giving no DNA. Its listing shows about 260,000 distinct CDR3 sequences. Sequencing used blood T cells: a sorted CD56 or NKG2C T cell subset, CD4+ or CD8+ T cells, or bulk PBMC T cells (not recorded which). The origin of the receptors is a woman aged 18-70 years in good health. CDR3s include the opening cysteine and the closing phenylalanine or tryptophan.

TRBJ2-3 | TRBV30 | CAWTGKGTDTQYF
TRBJ2-7 | TRBV9 | CASSPVASGRPEVSAYEQYF
TRBJ2-1 | TRBV6-2/TRBV6-3 | CASSSSGRASYNEQFF
TRBJ1-2 | TRBV6-5 | CASSYNLPLYGYTF
TRBJ2-2 | TRBV12-3/TRBV12-4 | CASSPGQGRVGELFF
TRBJ2-5 | TRBV10-3 | CAISPGGGGEETQYF
TRBJ2-5 | TRBV5-1 | CASSSTGGSGETQYF
TRBJ2-3 | TRBV5-4 | CASSLDGGRTDTQYF
TRBJ2-1 | TRBV12-3/TRBV12-4 | CASSLTKGAHNEQFF
TRBJ1-2 | TRBV4-2 | CASSGTATGYGYTF
TRBJ1-2 | TRBV6-5 | CASSYRDRDNGYTF
TRBJ1-4 | TRBV12-3/TRBV12-4 | CASSPTASNEKLFF
TRBJ2-5 | TRBV5-4 | CASSRTSGGEGTQYF
TRBJ2-2 | TRBV20-1 | CSAKTGDRETGELFF
TRBJ2-5 | TRBV18 | CASSPPRPGLAVETQYF
TRBJ2-1 | TRBV5-6 | CASGGPRDEQFF
TRBJ2-3 | TRBV11-1 | CASSGSGFTDTQYF
TRBJ2-6 | TRBV7-2 | CASSLSGTTSGANVLTF
TRBJ2-7 | TRBV24-1 | CAPNNTPTYEQYF
TRBJ1-1 | TRBV12-3/TRBV12-4 | CASRYGAMNTEAFF
TRBJ2-1 | TRBV29-1 | CSASQGATLNEQFF
TRBJ2-3 | TRBV6-5 | CASSYRGPKGDTQYF
TRBJ2-1 | TRBV4-3 | CASSHSGTQNNEQFF